This T cell receptor (beta chain) originates from a study of T cell repertoires in cytomegalovirus infection. Background on the study: Both recently identified HLA-C-restricted and well-studied HLA-B-restricted CMV epitopes were used in the study. In public TCR beta signatures, there were indications of both CMV infection and matching HLA type. The study's findings and limits: Cumulative frequency of public TCR beta families picked out carriers of CMV plus the relevant HLA.

Between the trimmed V and J ends, which lost 7 bases and 7 bases, there was a span of 6 bases. CDR3 length: 10 amino acids. Germline V gene sequence: CDR1 SNHLY, CDR2 FYNNEI. This clonotype occurred many times. Its antigen is not known. Each CDR3 protein gets one entry after TCRdb re-called the reads with MiXCR. The sample lists around 800,000 distinct CDR3 sequences; about 31% were seen once. The chain joins TRBV2 to TRBJ2-3; D gene uncertain. The material was cultured CD8+ T cells from PBMCs, obtained from culture after CMV antigen stimulation. This TCR derives from a human donor in good health (CMV status not recorded). Some clones in this sample may be carry-over from other donors' samples. CDR3 nucleotides: TGTGCCAGCAAAGGGAATACGCAGTATTTT. Translation gives CASKGNTQYF. Based on the CDR3 plus reference TRBV2 and TRBJ2-3, the full variable domain is EPEVTQTPSHQVTQMGQEVILRCVPISNHLYFYWYRQILGQKVEFLVSFYNNEISEKSEIFDDQFSVERPDGSNFTLKIRSTKLEDSAMYFCASKGNTQYFGPGTRLTVL.